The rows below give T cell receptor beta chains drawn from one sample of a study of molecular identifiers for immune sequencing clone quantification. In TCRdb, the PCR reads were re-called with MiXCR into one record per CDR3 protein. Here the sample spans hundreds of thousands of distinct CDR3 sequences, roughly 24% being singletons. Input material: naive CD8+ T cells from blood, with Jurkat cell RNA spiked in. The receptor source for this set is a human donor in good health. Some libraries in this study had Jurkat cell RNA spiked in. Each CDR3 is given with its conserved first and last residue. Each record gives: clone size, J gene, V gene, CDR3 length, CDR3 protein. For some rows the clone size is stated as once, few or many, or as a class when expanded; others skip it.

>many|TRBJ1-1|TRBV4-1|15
CASSLAWGSNTEAFF
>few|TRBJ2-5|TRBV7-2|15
CAVARGVPKQETQYF
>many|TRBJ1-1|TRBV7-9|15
CASSPPGQGNTEAFF
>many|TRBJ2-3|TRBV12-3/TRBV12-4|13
CASSNRVTDTQYF
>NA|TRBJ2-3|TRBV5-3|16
CASSSADRGRTATQNF
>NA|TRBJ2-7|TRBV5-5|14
CASSSRTQNYELYF
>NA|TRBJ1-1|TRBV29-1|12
CSVVAGNTEAFF
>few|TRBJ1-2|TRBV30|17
CAWSRQADFIPNYGYTF
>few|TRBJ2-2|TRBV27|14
CASSLWGNTGELFF
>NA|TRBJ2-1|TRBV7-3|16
CASSLSGGEYYNEQFF
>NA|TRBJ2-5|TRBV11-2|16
CASSFFPEGDEETQYF
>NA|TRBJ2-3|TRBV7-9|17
CASSLGYSGGNTDTQYF
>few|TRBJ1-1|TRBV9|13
CASSDGPNTEAFF
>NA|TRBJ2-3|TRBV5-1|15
CASSWLAGDTDTQYF
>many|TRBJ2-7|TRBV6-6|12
CASSYSVYEQYF
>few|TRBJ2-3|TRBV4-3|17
CASSQGGGADFTDTQYF
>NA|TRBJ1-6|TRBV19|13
CASSPTGLGPPHF
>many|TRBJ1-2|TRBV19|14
CASSVDSPLYGYTF
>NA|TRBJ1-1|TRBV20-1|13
CSAELYGGTEAFF
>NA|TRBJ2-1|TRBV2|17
CASSFFRSGGSYNEQFF
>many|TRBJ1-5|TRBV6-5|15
CASSLTGFNNQPQHF
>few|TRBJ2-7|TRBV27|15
CASTLSGTGDYEQYF
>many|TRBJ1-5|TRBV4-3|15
CASSQENRAGQPQHF
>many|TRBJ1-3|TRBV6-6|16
CASSYSLGSSGNTIYF
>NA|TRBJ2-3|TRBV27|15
CARRRGYRVTDTQYF
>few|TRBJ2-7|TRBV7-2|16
CASSPDRAMFIYEQYF
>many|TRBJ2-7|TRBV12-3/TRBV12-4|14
CASRLAGENYEQYF
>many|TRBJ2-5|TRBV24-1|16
CATSDFNAGQRETQYF
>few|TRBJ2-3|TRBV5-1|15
CASSYPGVGTDTQYF
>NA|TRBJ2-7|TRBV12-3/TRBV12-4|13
CASSKGQPYEQYF
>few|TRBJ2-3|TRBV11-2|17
CASSQLILAGLTDTQYF
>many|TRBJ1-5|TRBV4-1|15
CASREESLSNQPQHF
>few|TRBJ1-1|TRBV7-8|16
CASSLEGGRVGTEAFF
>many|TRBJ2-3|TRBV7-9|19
CASSDRGQGSYLGTDTQYF
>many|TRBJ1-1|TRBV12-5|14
CASGLVVARTEAFF
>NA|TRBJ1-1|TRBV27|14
CASTSSGVNTEAFF
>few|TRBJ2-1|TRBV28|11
CASTHSGVRFF
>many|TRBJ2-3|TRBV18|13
CASSPALTDTQYF